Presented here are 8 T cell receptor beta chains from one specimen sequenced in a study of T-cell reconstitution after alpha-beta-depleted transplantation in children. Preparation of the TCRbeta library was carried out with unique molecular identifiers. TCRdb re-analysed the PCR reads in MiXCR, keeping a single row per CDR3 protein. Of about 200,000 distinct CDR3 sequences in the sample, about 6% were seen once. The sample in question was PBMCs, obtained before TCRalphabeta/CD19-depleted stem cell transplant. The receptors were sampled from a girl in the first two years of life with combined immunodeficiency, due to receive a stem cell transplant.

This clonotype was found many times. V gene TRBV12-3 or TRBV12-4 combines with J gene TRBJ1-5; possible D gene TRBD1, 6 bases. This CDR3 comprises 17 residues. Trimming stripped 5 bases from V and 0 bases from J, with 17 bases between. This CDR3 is CASSLHPQGISNQPQHF. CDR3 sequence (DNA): TGTGCCAGCAGTCTCCATCCACAGGGTATTAGCAATCAGCCCCAGCATTTT.

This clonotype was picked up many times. The CDR3 region is CSANMWGRARIKSYEQYF. CDR3 DNA: TGCAGCGCCAATATGTGGGGGAGGGCCCGAATAAAGTCCTACGAGCAGTACTTC. The chain employs TRBV29-1 and TRBJ2-7; 7 nucleotides line up with TRBD2. This CDR3 comprises 18 residues. V trimming: 7 bases; J trimming: 1 base; junction bases outside the gene matches: 22. Germline V gene data show CDR1 as SQVTM and CDR2 as ANQGSEA.

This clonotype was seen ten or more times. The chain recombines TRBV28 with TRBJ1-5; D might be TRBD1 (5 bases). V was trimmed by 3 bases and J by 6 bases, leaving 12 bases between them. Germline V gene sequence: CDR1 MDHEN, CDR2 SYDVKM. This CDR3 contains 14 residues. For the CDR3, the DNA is TGTGCCAGCAGTTTTCAGGGTAGGGGTCAGCCCCAGCATTTT. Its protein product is CASSFQGRGQPQHF.

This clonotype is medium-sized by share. In nucleotides, the CDR3 is TGCAGCGTTGTAGGAGGACAGAGCTCTGGGGCCAACGTCCTGACTTTC. It specifies CSVVGGQSSGANVLTF. The rearrangement links TRBV29-1 to TRBJ2-6, with D tentatively TRBD1 (6 bases). The CDR3 has 16 amino acids. From germline, CDR1 is SQVTM and CDR2 ANQGSEA. Trimming left V 4 bases short and J 0 bases short, with 13 bases between.

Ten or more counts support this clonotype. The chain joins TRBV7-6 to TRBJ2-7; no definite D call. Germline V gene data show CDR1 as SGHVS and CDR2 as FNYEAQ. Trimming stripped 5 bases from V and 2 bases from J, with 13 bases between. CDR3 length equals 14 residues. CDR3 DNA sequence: TGTGCCAGCAGCCTTCAAGACGGAACCTACGAGCAGTACTTC. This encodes CASSLQDGTYEQYF.

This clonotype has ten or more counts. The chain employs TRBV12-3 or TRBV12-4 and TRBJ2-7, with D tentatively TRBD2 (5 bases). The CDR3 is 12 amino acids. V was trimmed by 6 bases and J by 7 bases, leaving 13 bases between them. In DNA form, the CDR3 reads TGTGCCAGCAGAGAGGGTTCGGGGGAGCAGTACTTC. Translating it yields CASREGSGEQYF.

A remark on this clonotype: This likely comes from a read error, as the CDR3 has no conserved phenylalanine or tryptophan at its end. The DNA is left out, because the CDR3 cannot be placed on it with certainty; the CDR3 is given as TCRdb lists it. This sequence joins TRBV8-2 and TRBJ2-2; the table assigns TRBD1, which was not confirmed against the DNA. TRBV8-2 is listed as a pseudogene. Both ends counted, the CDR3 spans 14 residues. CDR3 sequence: CASSSGPNSGELLC.

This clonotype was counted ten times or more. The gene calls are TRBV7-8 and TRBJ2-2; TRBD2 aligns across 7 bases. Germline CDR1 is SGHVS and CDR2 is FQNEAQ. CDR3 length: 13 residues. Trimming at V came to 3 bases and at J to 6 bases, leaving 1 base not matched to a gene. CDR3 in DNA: TGTGCCAGCAGCTTCCGGGAGGCCGGGGAGCTGTTTTTT. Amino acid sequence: CASSFREAGELFF.